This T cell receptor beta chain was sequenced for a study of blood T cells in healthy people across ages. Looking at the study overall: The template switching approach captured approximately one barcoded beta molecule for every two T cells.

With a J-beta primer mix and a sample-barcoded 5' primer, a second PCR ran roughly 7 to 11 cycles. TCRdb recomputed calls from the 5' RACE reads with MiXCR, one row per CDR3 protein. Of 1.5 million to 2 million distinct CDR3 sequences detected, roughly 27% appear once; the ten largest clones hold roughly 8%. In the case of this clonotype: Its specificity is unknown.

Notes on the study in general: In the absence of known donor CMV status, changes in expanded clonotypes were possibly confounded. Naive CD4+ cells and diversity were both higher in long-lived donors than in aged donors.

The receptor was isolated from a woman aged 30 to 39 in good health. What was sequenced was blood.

Here the CDR3 reads CSARSRDGDFPHTEAFF. As DNA, the CDR3 is TGCAGTGCTAGGAGTCGGGACGGGGATTTCCCCCACACTGAAGCTTTCTTT. The V gene is TRBV20-1, the J gene TRBJ1-1; D is possibly TRBD1 (5 bases). The length of the CDR3 is 17 residues. The V end was cut by 3 bases, the J end by 3 bases, with 23 bases between. CDR1 DFQATT and CDR2 SNEGSKA come from the germline V gene (reference sequence).